These 10 T cell receptor beta chains came from one sample sequenced in a study of yellow fever vaccine responses in identical twins. TCRdb reprocessed the RT-PCR reads via MiXCR and lists one record per CDR3 protein. Of under 4,000 distinct CDR3 sequences in the sample, 85% were seen once. The source material was T cells from blood (PBMCs), unsorted or a sorted subset (not recorded which), sampled before or after yellow fever vaccination (not recorded which). The receptors derive from a woman aged 18-29 years who received the yellow fever vaccine.

The V call is TRBV10-1, the J call TRBJ1-5; D may be TRBD1 (5 bases). CDR3 length: 15 residues. The germline V gene encodes CDR1 WNHNN and CDR2 SYGVQD (reference sequence). V lost 4 bases, J lost 7 bases, and 17 bases lay in between. CDR3: CASSGGGEMRQPQHF. Here the CDR3 DNA reads TGCGCCAGCAGTGGTGGAGGGGAGATGAGGCAGCCCCAGCATTTT.

V and J are TRBV12-3 or TRBV12-4 and TRBJ1-5; 11 nucleotides match TRBD1. The CDR3 extends over 17 amino acids. V lost 2 bases, J lost 7 bases, and 10 bases stayed unmatched. The CDR3 protein is CASSLRIGQGAGQPQHF. The CDR3 bases are TGTGCCAGCAGTTTAAGAATCGGACAGGGGGCAGGACAGCCCCAGCATTTT.

In its sample, this clonotype was seen once. V is TRBV3-1 and J is TRBJ1-1; D call uncertain. Germline V gives CDR1 LGHDT, CDR2 YNNKEL (reference sequence). V shed 5 bases and J shed 6 bases, with 10 bases lying between them. This CDR3 contains 12 residues. CDR3 nucleotide sequence: TGTGCCAGCAGCTTCCGTGGGGCTGAAGCTTTCTTT. Its translation is CASSFRGAEAFF.

The V call is TRBV29-1, the J call TRBJ2-5; a weak D match, TRBD1 (5 bases). The length of the CDR3 is 14 residues. Trimming pared 5 bases from V and 1 base from J, leaving 14 bases between. The germline CDR1 and CDR2 sequences are SQVTM and ANQGSEA. The CDR3 DNA is TGCAGCGTTATCCAGGGTCCGATCCAAGAGACCCAGTACTTC. Its protein product is CSVIQGPIQETQYF.

The chain couples TRBV29-1 to TRBJ2-5, with 11 bases that match TRBD2. Germline CDR1 SQVTM, CDR2 ANQGSEA. CDR3 size: 17 residues. V trimming: 0 bases; J trimming: 5 bases; junction bases outside the gene matches: 11. CDR3 coding DNA: TGCAGCGTTGAAGATGGTGGGCTAGCGGGGGGTCGGGAGACCCAGTACTTC. Its translation is CSVEDGGLAGGRETQYF.

The rearrangement joins TRBV6-5 to TRBJ1-1, with unresolved D. Germline CDR1 MNHEY, CDR2 SVGAGI. The CDR3 totals 14 residues. Trimming pared 0 bases from V and 4 bases from J, leaving 9 bases between. CDR3 protein: CASSYSPLVTEAFF. The CDR3 DNA sequence: TGTGCCAGCAGTTACTCCCCCCTGGTCACTGAAGCTTTCTTT.

V is TRBV11-2 and J is TRBJ2-5; unclear D gene. This CDR3 is built from 14 residues. V was clipped by 3 bases and J by 4 bases, with 12 bases between them. Germline V CDR1 and CDR2: SGHAT, FQNNGV. This CDR3 is CASSFSVSTETQYF. The CDR3 nucleotides are TGTGCCAGCAGCTTTAGTGTCTCTACAGAGACCCAGTACTTC.

The rearrangement joins TRBV29-1 to TRBJ2-3; no clear D. Trimming took off 2 bases at V and 4 bases at J, with 1 base between the two ends. The CDR3 has 10 amino acids. Germline V gene data show CDR1 as SQVTM and CDR2 as ANQGSEA. CDR3: CSVESDTQYF. The CDR3, as DNA: TGCAGCGTTGAATCAGATACGCAGTATTTT.

This clonotype occurred a few times. The gene calls are TRBV29-1 and TRBJ1-2; D is ambiguous. The ends were cut back, 0 bases at V and 4 bases at J, with 9 bases in the middle. From germline, CDR1 is SQVTM and CDR2 ANQGSEA. This CDR3 comprises 13 residues. This chain's CDR3 is CSVEERRIYGYTF. The DNA for the CDR3 is TGCAGCGTTGAAGAGCGGAGAATCTATGGCTACACCTTC.

V is TRBV29-1 and J is TRBJ2-7; unclear D gene. The V gene lost 5 bases and the J gene lost 4 bases, with 15 bases spanning the gap. The CDR3 contains 13 residues. CDR1 is SQVTM and CDR2 is ANQGSEA in the germline V gene. The CDR3 loop reads CSVLPPWGYEQYF. CDR3 nucleotide sequence: TGCAGCGTTTTACCCCCTTGGGGTTACGAGCAGTACTTC.